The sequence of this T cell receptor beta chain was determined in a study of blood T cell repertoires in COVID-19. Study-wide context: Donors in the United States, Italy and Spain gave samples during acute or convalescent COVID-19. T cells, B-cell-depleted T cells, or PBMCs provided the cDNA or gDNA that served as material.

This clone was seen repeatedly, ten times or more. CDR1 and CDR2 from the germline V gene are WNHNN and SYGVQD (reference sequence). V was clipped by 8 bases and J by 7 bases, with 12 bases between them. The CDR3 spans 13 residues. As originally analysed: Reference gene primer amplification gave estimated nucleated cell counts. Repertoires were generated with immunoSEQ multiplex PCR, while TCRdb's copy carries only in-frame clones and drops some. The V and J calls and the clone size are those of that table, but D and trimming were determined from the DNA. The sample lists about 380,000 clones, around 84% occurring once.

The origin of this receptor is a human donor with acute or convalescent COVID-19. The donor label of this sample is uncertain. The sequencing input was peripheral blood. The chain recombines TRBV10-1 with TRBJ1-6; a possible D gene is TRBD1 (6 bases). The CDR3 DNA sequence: TGCGCCAGCCAGCGGGACACCAATTCACCCCTCCACTTT. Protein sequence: CASQRDTNSPLHF.